A single sample is the source of the 26 T cell receptor beta chains below, sequenced in a study of post-analysis software for immune sequencing data. The study, taken as a whole, reports: TRBV5-6, TRBV5-1 and TRBV20-1 belonged to a set of a handful of TRBV segments that were more frequent in patients than controls.

Unique molecular identifiers were carried by the TCR beta cDNA libraries. One entry per CDR3 protein, called by TCRdb with MiXCR from the PCR reads. The data contain more than 500,000 distinct CDR3 sequences, around 31% of them singletons. Which antigens these TCRs recognize remains unknown. Sequenced material: blood. The receptor set was obtained from a girl aged 2-17 years with multiple sclerosis.

This chain connects TRBV13 to TRBJ1-2; D gene ambiguous. The CDR3 spans 15 residues. CDR1 is PRHDT and CDR2 is FYEKMQ in the germline V gene (reference sequence). V was pared by 5 bases and J by 4 bases, with 17 bases between. As DNA, the CDR3 is TGTGCCAGCAGCCCCCGGAGGCCGGTCCTCTATGGCTACACCTTC. Its translation is CASSPRRPVLYGYTF.

CDR3 amino acids: CAISQGAQPQHF. CDR3 sequence (DNA): TGTGCCATCAGTCAGGGGGCCCAGCCCCAGCATTTT. The V gene is TRBV10-3, the J gene TRBJ1-5; TRBD1 matches 8 bases. CDR3 length: 12 amino acids. Germline V gene data show CDR1 as ENHRY and CDR2 as SYGVKD. V dropped 5 bases and J dropped 7; count of bases not matched to a gene: 1.

This clonotype occurred a few times. The chain links TRBV6-1 to TRBJ2-5, with 7 nucleotides matching TRBD1. The CDR3 length is 14 residues. J gave up 1 base and V 8 bases, and 7 bases lay outside the gene matches. The germline V gene encodes CDR1 MNHNS and CDR2 SASEGT. The DNA of the CDR3 is TGTGCCAGCCCGACAGGGATCGGCCAAGAGACCCAGTACTTC. Translation: CASPTGIGQETQYF.

The genes are TRBV20-1 and TRBJ2-3; tentatively, D is TRBD1 (5 bases). The CDR3 totals 12 residues. The germline gives CDR1 DFQATT, CDR2 SNEGSKA (reference sequence). V gave up 3 bases and J gave up 10 bases, with 14 bases separating them. The CDR3 DNA reads as TGCAGTGCTAGGGACACCGGGTCCGCGCAGTATTTT. This encodes CSARDTGSAQYF.

The rearrangement joins TRBV20-1 to TRBJ2-5; the D gene is possibly TRBD2 (5 bases). Germline V gene lookup returns CDR1 DFQATT and CDR2 SNEGSKA (reference sequence). The CDR3 is made up of 11 amino acids. For the CDR3, the DNA is TGCAGGGCAGCGGTGGGGGAGACCCAGTACTTC. It translates to CRAAVGETQYF.

This clonotype occurred many times. One end of the junction does not line up with germline, which may come from a read error. The chain links TRBV5-1 to TRBJ2-3; D unclear. The CDR3 is 12 amino acids. The germline CDR1 and CDR2 sequences are SGHRS and YFSETQ. CDR3: CASSLSTDTQYF. The CDR3 region has the DNA TGTGCCAGCAGCTTGAGCACAGATACGCAGTATTTT.

J is TRBJ1-1 and V is TRBV7-9; D gene uncertain. Germline values: CDR1 SEHNR, CDR2 FQNEAQ (reference sequence). The CDR3 contains 13 residues. V shed 5 bases and J shed 6 bases, with 13 bases lying between them. CDR3 nucleotide sequence: TGTGCCAGCAGCCCCGGGTTAGTTGCTGAAGCTTTCTTT. As protein: CASSPGLVAEAFF. The variable domain in full, with the rest retrieved from reference TRBV7-9 and TRBJ1-1, is DTGVSQNPRHKITKRGQNVTFRCDPISEHNRLYWYRQTLGQGPEFLTYFQNEAQLEKSRLLSDRFSAERPKGSFSTLEIQRTEQGDSAMYLCASSPGLVAEAFFGQGTRLTVV.

The chain recombines TRBV6-5 with TRBJ1-4; D unclear. The CDR3 has 13 amino acids. Germline CDR1 reads MNHEY; CDR2 reads SVGAGI. Trimming took off 1 base at V and 7 bases at J, with 7 bases between the two ends. CDR3 sequence reads: CASSYFLGEKLFF. CDR3 in DNA: TGTGCCAGCAGTTACTTTCTGGGTGAAAAACTGTTTTTT.

In its sample, this clonotype was seen a few times. V and J are TRBV5-1 and TRBJ2-7; D unclear. Trimming removed 4 bases at V and 4 bases at J, with 15 bases between. Per the germline V gene, CDR1 is SGHRS and CDR2 is YFSETQ. CDR3 length: 14 amino acids. CDR3 region: CASSDVSGGYEQYF. The CDR3 coding sequence is TGCGCCAGCAGCGACGTATCGGGCGGATACGAGCAGTACTTC.

CDR3 region: CASSLALRQAFF. CDR3 DNA: TGTGCCAGCAGTTTAGCCCTTCGACAGGCTTTCTTT. The chain joins TRBV12-3 or TRBV12-4 to TRBJ1-1; TRBD1 is a possible D gene (5 bases). CDR3 size: 12 residues. Trimming cost V 0 bases and J 11 bases, with 10 bases left between them.

The chain recombines TRBV4-2 with TRBJ2-1; 15 nucleotides align to TRBD2. Germline V gives CDR1 LGHNA, CDR2 YNFKEQ. J gave up 2 bases and V 0 bases, and 5 bases lay outside the gene matches. The CDR3 runs to 19 residues. CDR3 loop: CASSQEGTSGGHTYNEQFF. The DNA of the CDR3 is TGTGCCAGCAGCCAAGAGGGGACTAGCGGGGGGCACACCTACAATGAGCAGTTCTTC.

V usage is TRBV5-5 and J usage is TRBJ1-2; D is ambiguous. This CDR3 comprises 16 residues. Trimming took off 0 bases at V and 0 bases at J, with 12 bases between the two ends. Germline V lookup: CDR1 SGHKS, CDR2 YYEKEE (reference sequence). The CDR3 DNA reads as TGTGCCAGCAGCTTGGTGCAGACCCGGACTAACTATGGCTACACCTTC. As protein: CASSLVQTRTNYGYTF.

The chain has TRBV29-1 and TRBJ1-2; D is uncertain. The CDR3 has 12 residues. Germline V CDR1 and CDR2: SQVTM, ANQGSEA. The germline V and J ends were trimmed by 4 bases and 7 bases, with 13 bases remaining between them. The CDR3 region has the DNA TGCAGCGTTGGTAGTCAAGTAGGTGGCTACACCTTC. It yields the protein CSVGSQVGGYTF.

The chain joins TRBV9 to TRBJ2-1, with TRBD2 matching over 8 bases. V lost 0 bases to trimming and J lost 0 bases; unmatched junction nucleotides: 8. The CDR3 length is 18 residues. The V gene's germline CDR1 is SGDLS and CDR2 YYNGEE. The CDR3 DNA reads as TGTGCCAGCAGCGTAGACGGCGGGGGGCCGAGCTCCTACAATGAGCAGTTCTTC. It yields the protein CASSVDGGGPSSYNEQFF.

In this sample, this clonotype turned up a few times. The chain employs TRBV7-9 and TRBJ2-4; D possibly corresponds to TRBD2 (5 bases). Deletions cut 5 bases from V and 8 bases from J, with 13 bases between. Per the germline V gene, CDR1 is SEHNR and CDR2 is FQNEAQ (reference sequence). CDR3 length equals 13 residues. CDR3 bases: TGTGCCAGCAGCCTGCTACGGGGTGACATTCAGTACTTC. Its translation: CASSLLRGDIQYF.

This sequence joins TRBV11-2 and TRBJ1-2; D is unresolved. Germline values: CDR1 SGHAT, CDR2 FQNNGV. The germline V and J ends were trimmed by 6 bases and 4 bases, with 15 bases remaining between them. CDR3 size: 14 residues. The CDR3 bases are TGTGCCAGCAGTCTCCTATATCATCCCTATGGCTACACCTTC. Protein: CASSLLYHPYGYTF.

This clonotype was detected a few times. The chain is built from TRBV29-1 and TRBJ1-4; no definite D call. This CDR3 contains 11 residues. Germline CDR1 reads SQVTM; CDR2 reads ANQGSEA. Between the trimmed V and J ends, which lost 7 bases and 8 bases, there was a span of 11 bases. CDR3 sequence (DNA): TGCAGCGCCGACACGGGGGAAAAACTGTTTTTT. As protein: CSADTGEKLFF. Full variable domain (missing parts from reference TRBV29-1 and TRBJ1-4): SAVISQKPSRDICQRGTSLTIQCQVDSQVTMMFWYRQQPGQSLTLIATANQGSEATYESGFVIDKFPISRPNLTFSTLTVSNMSPEDSSIYLCSADTGEKLFFGSGTQLSVL.

This clonotype was seen only a few times. The chain links TRBV18 to TRBJ1-4; D is possibly TRBD1 (6 bases). V lost 1 base, J lost 8 bases, and 14 bases lay in between. Looked up from germline, CDR1 is KGHSH and CDR2 is LQKENI. The CDR3 totals 15 residues. The CDR3 loop reads CASSPLQGVGEKLFF. The CDR3 nucleotides read TGTGCCAGCTCACCACTACAGGGAGTTGGCGAAAAACTGTTTTTT.

The sample holds one count of this clonotype. This chain connects TRBV5-6 to TRBJ2-1; possible D gene TRBD1, 6 bases. CDR1 is SGHDT and CDR2 is YYEEEE in the germline V gene. This CDR3 is built from 14 residues. V was clipped by 0 bases and J by 6 bases, with 10 bases between them. This chain's CDR3 is CASSLALQGNEQFF. CDR3 DNA sequence: TGTGCCAGCAGCTTGGCTTTACAGGGCAATGAGCAGTTCTTC.

V gene TRBV7-8 combines with J gene TRBJ2-1; no reliable D call. Per germline, CDR1 SGHVS and CDR2 FQNEAQ. V lost 5 bases and J lost 0, with 11 bases in between. The CDR3 extends over 15 amino acids. The CDR3 DNA sequence: TGTGCCAGCAGCCCTGTCCATCACTCCTACAATGAGCAGTTCTTC. Amino acids: CASSPVHHSYNEQFF.

This clonotype was counted only a few times. The chain has TRBV3-1 and TRBJ2-7; 9 bases align to TRBD2. Germline CDR1 reads LGHDT; CDR2 reads YNNKEL (reference sequence). The junction had 5 bases not matched to a gene; V was cut back by 5 bases and J by 0 bases. There are 15 residues in the CDR3. DNA for the CDR3: TGTGCCAGCAGCTATTCGACTAGCGGCTCCTACGAGCAGTACTTC. As protein: CASSYSTSGSYEQYF.

The gene calls are TRBV7-6 and TRBJ2-3; TRBD1 or TRBD2 may be the D gene (6 bases each). V lost 6 bases, J lost 1 base, and 17 bases lay in between. CDR3 length: 16 residues. Germline V gene sequence: CDR1 SGHVS, CDR2 FNYEAQ. CDR3 nucleotides: TGTGCCAGCAGTACTCAGCGGGCAGGGGGCACAGATACGCAGTATTTT. It encodes CASSTQRAGGTDTQYF.

The chain couples TRBV24-1 to TRBJ2-5, with D maybe TRBD1 (6 bases). Trimming took off 3 bases at V and 3 bases at J, with 10 bases between the two ends. The CDR3 totals 14 residues. Germline V gene data show CDR1 as KGHDR and CDR2 as SFDVKD. The CDR3 here is CATSDRTAEETQYF. DNA for the CDR3: TGTGCCACCAGTGATCGGACAGCCGAAGAGACCCAGTACTTC.

This clonotype was counted only a few times. The rearrangement links TRBV5-1 to TRBJ2-3; 11 bases match TRBD1. V trimming: 2 bases; J trimming: 0 bases; junction bases outside the gene matches: 2. The germline V gene has CDR1 SGHRS and CDR2 YFSETQ. The CDR3 is 16 residues long. CDR3 nucleotides: TGCGCCAGCAGCTTCGGGACAGGGGGAAGCACAGATACGCAGTATTTT. Protein sequence: CASSFGTGGSTDTQYF.

This clonotype has just a few counts. The chain uses TRBV6-6 and TRBJ2-1, with 12 bases fitting TRBD2. Germline assignment: CDR1 MNHNY and CDR2 SVGAGI (reference sequence). Unmatched junction bases numbered 7, after V lost 6 bases and J lost 7 bases. The CDR3 runs to 15 residues. In nucleotides, the CDR3 is TGTGCCAGCAGGCAACCGGGACTAGCGGGTAATGAGCAGTTCTTC. Protein product: CASRQPGLAGNEQFF.

In its sample, this clonotype was seen a few times. The chain combines TRBV12-3 or TRBV12-4 with TRBJ2-3; perhaps TRBD2 as D (6 bases). The CDR3 is 15 amino acids. V was cut by 7 bases and J by 6 bases, with 20 bases left in between. CDR3 in DNA: TGTGCCAGCACCTACATTGGACTACCCCCGGATACGCAGTATTTT. Translation gives CASTYIGLPPDTQYF.